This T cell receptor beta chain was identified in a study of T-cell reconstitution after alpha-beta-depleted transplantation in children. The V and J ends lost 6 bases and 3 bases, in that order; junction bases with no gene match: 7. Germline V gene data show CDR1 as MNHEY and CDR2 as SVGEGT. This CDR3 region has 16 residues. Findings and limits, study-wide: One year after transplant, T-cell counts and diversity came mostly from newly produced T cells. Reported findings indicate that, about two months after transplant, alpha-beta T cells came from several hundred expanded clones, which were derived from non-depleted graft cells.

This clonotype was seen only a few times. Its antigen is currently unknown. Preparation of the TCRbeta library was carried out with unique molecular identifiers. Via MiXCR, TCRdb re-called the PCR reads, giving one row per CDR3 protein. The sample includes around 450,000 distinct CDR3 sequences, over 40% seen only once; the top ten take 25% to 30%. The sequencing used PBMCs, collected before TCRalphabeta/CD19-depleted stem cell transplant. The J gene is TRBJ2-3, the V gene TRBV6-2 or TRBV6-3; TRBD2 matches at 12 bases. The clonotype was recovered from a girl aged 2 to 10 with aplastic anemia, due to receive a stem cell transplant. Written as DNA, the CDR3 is TGTGCCAGCAGCCGCTCGACTAGCGGGGGAACAGATACGCAGTATTTT. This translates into CASSRSTSGGTDTQYF.